This passage covers 25 T cell receptor beta chains from one sample sequenced in a study of cytomegalovirus exposure and HLA in healthy donors (dated by TCRdb to the late 2010s). The library was made by the immunoSEQ multiplex PCR assay. The multiplex PCR relied on a mix of 60 forward primers for TCR Vbeta segments and 13 reverse primers for TCR Jbeta segments. Entries here come from immuneACCESS through TCRdb and include only in-frame sequences with V and J called. Some clones fail to appear in such tables; in the studies checked, an unresolved V gene covers under half of the shortfall, and the cause of the remainder is unknown. Present in this sample are over 110,000 clones, about three quarters of which were seen just once. The ten largest account for over 1% of the sample. The sample comprised PBMCs. The receptors were gathered from a woman between 40 and 55 years old in good health and CMV-seronegative.

As concerns this clone: One junction end disagrees with the germline gene, perhaps due to a read error. Other DNA sequences from this sample encode an identical CDR3 as well. This chain links TRBV10-3 with TRBJ1-2, with D perhaps matching TRBD1 (5 bases). Germline lookup yields CDR1 ENHRY and CDR2 SYGVKD. The CDR3 has 12 residues. The CDR3 region has the DNA TGTGCCATCAGCGAGTCGGGCAGGGTTGGCACCTTC. Its translation: CAISESGRVGTF.

The chain employs TRBV7-8 and TRBJ1-2, with a possible D match to TRBD1 (5 bases). V was trimmed by 1 base and J by 0 bases, leaving 9 bases between them. CDR3 length: 15 residues. Germline V gives CDR1 SGHVS, CDR2 FQNEAQ. The CDR3 sequence is CASSLVGGANYGYTF. CDR3 in DNA: TGTGCCAGCAGCTTAGTGGGGGGGGCTAACTATGGCTACACCTTC.

This clone was counted once. An end of the junction does not agree with germline; a read error may underlie this. The chain employs TRBV7-7 and TRBJ2-6; D is possibly TRBD2 (5 bases). This CDR3 has 17 residues. CDR1 is SSHAT and CDR2 is FNYEAQ in the germline V gene (reference sequence). The CDR3 nucleotides read TGTGCTAGCAGCCAAAACATTGGGAGCTCTGGGGCCAACGTCCTGACTTTC. Protein: CASSQNIGSSGANVLTF.

The chain uses TRBV29-1 and TRBJ2-5; D perhaps matches TRBD2 (6 bases). CDR3 size: 13 residues. V lost 4 bases and J lost 2, with 11 bases in between. CDR1 SQVTM and CDR2 ANQGSEA come from the germline V gene. The CDR3 loop is CSVGGLLQETQYF. CDR3 bases: TGCAGCGTTGGGGGACTCCTACAAGAGACCCAGTACTTC.

CDR3 sequence reads: CASSGQGFYEQYF. CDR3 coding DNA: TGTGCCAGCAGTGGGCAGGGCTTCTACGAGCAGTACTTC. V gene TRBV5-6 combines with J gene TRBJ2-7; perhaps TRBD1 as D (5 bases). This CDR3 comprises 13 residues. Germline V lookup: CDR1 SGHDT, CDR2 YYEEEE. The V end was cut by 5 bases, the J end by 3 bases, with 12 bases between.

The chain couples TRBV4-1 to TRBJ2-1; D may be TRBD2 (5 bases). Deletions cut 0 bases from V and 7 bases from J, with 10 bases between. CDR1 MGHRA and CDR2 YSYEKL come from the germline V gene. This CDR3 contains 14 residues. CDR3 region: CASSQETRANEQFF. The CDR3 nucleotides are TGCGCCAGCAGCCAAGAAACGCGGGCGAATGAGCAGTTCTTC.

The chain joins TRBV28 to TRBJ2-7, with TRBD1 matching over 11 bases. Trimming cost V 6 bases and J 2 bases; bases outside gene matches: 3. The CDR3 extends over 14 amino acids. CDR1 and CDR2 from the germline V gene are MDHEN and SYDVKM. CDR3 bases: TGTGCCAGCAGCGGACAGGGGGCAACCTACGAGCAGTACGTC. Protein product: CASSGQGATYEQYV.

With regard to this clone: At the DNA level, this CDR3 is encoded by other sequences in the same sample as well. The chain links TRBV13 to TRBJ2-7; 9 bases are a match to TRBD1. Germline V gives CDR1 PRHDT, CDR2 FYEKMQ (reference sequence). V lost 6 bases and J lost 4; bases outside the gene matches: 10. CDR3 length equals 15 residues. The CDR3 DNA reads as TGTGCCAGCAGTATAACCGGGACAGGGTTGTACGAGCAGTACTTC. Its translation: CASSITGTGLYEQYF.

The chain recombines TRBV10-1 with TRBJ2-1; maybe TRBD1 (6 bases). Germline CDR1 reads WNHNN; CDR2 reads SYGVQD (reference sequence). V was trimmed by 6 bases and J by 2 bases, leaving 20 bases between them. CDR3 length equals 17 residues. CDR3 DNA sequence: TGCGCCAGCAGACGAACCGGGACACACCCTACCTACAATGAGCAGTTCTTC. This translates into CASRRTGTHPTYNEQFF.

This clone was counted only a few times. This chain joins TRBV6-1 and TRBJ1-5; D gene unclear. This CDR3 is built from 13 residues. Germline CDR1 reads MNHNS; CDR2 reads SASEGT. V lost 1 base and J lost 9, with 10 bases in between. The CDR3 DNA follows: TGTGCCAGCAGTGAAGTTGAGCTCTTGCCCCAGCATTTT. This translates into CASSEVELLPQHF.

The CDR3 DNA reads TGTGCCAGCAGCCCCGGGGAGGGTGAGTTAGCTTTCTTT. This codes for CASSPGEGELAFF. The V and J genes are TRBV7-8 and TRBJ1-1; D is unclear. The V gene lost 5 bases and the J gene lost 10 bases, with 17 bases spanning the gap. Looked up from germline, CDR1 is SGHVS and CDR2 is FQNEAQ. The CDR3 loop spans 13 amino acids.

This clone has just one count. The chain carries TRBV27 and TRBJ2-3; maybe TRBD2 (7 bases). CDR3 length: 11 amino acids. The germline V gene encodes CDR1 MNHEY and CDR2 SMNVEV (reference sequence). The V end lost 4 bases, the J end lost 14 bases, and 13 bases lay between the germline ends. CDR3 sequence: CASSWRRGRYF. The CDR3 DNA is TGTGCCAGCAGTTGGAGGCGGGGGCGGTATTTT.

Here the CDR3 reads CASSYLDRVNTEAFF. As DNA, the CDR3 is TGTGCCAGCAGTTACCTGGACAGGGTGAACACTGAAGCTTTCTTT. The genes are TRBV6-5 and TRBJ1-1, with 8 bases lining up with TRBD1. V dropped 2 bases and J dropped 0; count of bases not matched to a gene: 2. CDR3 size: 15 residues. CDR1 is MNHEY and CDR2 is SVGAGI in the germline V gene.

The V call is TRBV5-4, the J call TRBJ2-5, with 11 bases matching TRBD2. Germline assignment: CDR1 SGHNT and CDR2 YYREEE (reference sequence). V lost 0 bases to trimming and J lost 5 bases; unmatched junction nucleotides: 6. The CDR3 is made up of 16 amino acids. CDR3 DNA sequence: TGTGCCAGCAGCTTGGATGTAGCGGGGGGGCACGAGACCCAGTACTTC. Its translation: CASSLDVAGGHETQYF.

The gene calls are TRBV11-2 and TRBJ2-2; D not resolved. CDR3 size: 16 residues. Germline CDR1 SGHAT, CDR2 FQNNGV. With 4 bases removed from V and 4 bases from J, the gap between germline ends came to 16 bases. This chain's CDR3 is CASSSPVSRGTGELFF. CDR3 DNA: TGTGCCAGCAGCTCCCCTGTTAGTCGTGGCACCGGGGAGCTGTTTTTT.

This chain links TRBV29-1 with TRBJ2-5; 9 nucleotides line up with TRBD2. V shed 4 bases and J 4 bases; nucleotides not matched to a gene: 4. The CDR3 consists of 13 residues. Germline V CDR1 and CDR2: SQVTM, ANQGSEA. The CDR3 bases are TGCAGCGTTGGGCGGGGGGGCGGAGAGACCCAGTACTTC. Protein product: CSVGRGGGETQYF.

This sequence joins TRBV4-1 and TRBJ2-5, with TRBD2 matching over 15 bases. This CDR3 spans 18 amino acids. Germline CDR1 and CDR2: MGHRA and YSYEKL. V dropped 4 bases and J dropped 3; count of bases not matched to a gene: 9. For the CDR3, the DNA is TGCGCCAGCAGCCCCCGGACTAGCGGGGGGGCCTTAGAAGAGACCCAGTACTTC. This translates into CASSPRTSGGALEETQYF.

The V call is TRBV7-9, the J call TRBJ1-5, with D unresolved. The CDR3 is 15 amino acids. Germline CDR1 is SEHNR and CDR2 is FQNEAQ (reference sequence). Trimming pared 5 bases from V and 0 bases from J, leaving 11 bases between. The CDR3 coding sequence is TGTGCCAGCAGCCAAGGTGGGAGTAGCAATCAGCCCCAGCATTTT. Its translation: CASSQGGSSNQPQHF.

The V gene is TRBV11-2, the J gene TRBJ1-1; weak D call: TRBD1 (5 bases). CDR3 length equals 14 residues. Germline V gene lookup returns CDR1 SGHAT and CDR2 FQNNGV. Trimming took 0 bases from V and 4 from J, leaving 9 bases between them. The CDR3, as DNA: TGTGCCAGCAGCTTAGACAGGGTGGGCACTGAAGCTTTCTTT. This codes for CASSLDRVGTEAFF. The full variable domain, with the rest looked up from reference TRBV11-2 and TRBJ1-1, is EAGVAQSPRYKIIEKRQSVAFWCNPISGHATLYWYQQILGQGPKLLIQFQNNGVVDDSQLPKDRFSAERLKGVDSTLKIQPAKLEDSAVYLCASSLDRVGTEAFFGQGTRLTVV.

The chain links TRBV9 to TRBJ1-3; no reliable D call. The CDR3 loop spans 15 amino acids. V was clipped by 3 bases and J by 0 bases, with 10 bases between them. Germline loops: CDR1 SGDLS, CDR2 YYNGEE. In nucleotides, the CDR3 is TGTGCCAGCAGCGCCGAGGGTGGCTCTGGAAACACCATATATTTT. It yields the protein CASSAEGGSGNTIYF.

This clone showed up just a few times. The gene calls are TRBV6-5 and TRBJ1-1, with D possibly matching TRBD1 (5 bases). The CDR3 spans 16 residues. V lost 1 base and J lost 0, with 12 bases in between. Germline V gene data show CDR1 as MNHEY and CDR2 as SVGAGI. CDR3 sequence (DNA): TGTGCCAGCAGTTACTTCGGAGCAGGGCTGAACACTGAAGCTTTCTTT. This translates into CASSYFGAGLNTEAFF.

This sequence joins TRBV18 and TRBJ1-4; perhaps TRBD1 as D (6 bases). The length of the CDR3 is 14 residues. Germline values: CDR1 KGHSH, CDR2 LQKENI. Trimming shortened V by 3 bases and J by 10 bases, and 15 bases separated the two germline ends. CDR3 region: CASSPDRLEGKLFF. CDR3 nucleotides: TGTGCCAGCTCACCTGACAGGTTGGAAGGAAAACTGTTTTTT.

V gene TRBV11-2 combines with J gene TRBJ2-1; D possibly corresponds to TRBD2 (5 bases). Germline V lookup: CDR1 SGHAT, CDR2 FQNNGV. Trimming shortened V by 5 bases and J by 0 bases, and 11 bases separated the two germline ends. This CDR3 has 15 amino acids. This CDR3 reads CASSHSGYSYNEQFF. The DNA of the CDR3 is TGTGCCAGCAGCCACAGCGGATACTCCTACAATGAGCAGTTCTTC. Variable domain in full (rest from reference TRBV11-2 and TRBJ2-1): EAGVAQSPRYKIIEKRQSVAFWCNPISGHATLYWYQQILGQGPKLLIQFQNNGVVDDSQLPKDRFSAERLKGVDSTLKIQPAKLEDSAVYLCASSHSGYSYNEQFFGPGTRLTVL.

Details on this clone: At one end, the junction sequence differs from germline, possibly due to a read error. V and J are TRBV5-6 and TRBJ2-6; D is perhaps TRBD2 (6 bases). The CDR3 sequence is 16 residues long. Germline assignment: CDR1 SGHDT and CDR2 YYEEEE. The CDR3 coding sequence is TGTGCCAACAGCTTGATCGGGGGCTCTGGGGCCAACGTCCTGACTTTC. Translation: CANSLIGGSGANVLTF.

J is TRBJ1-2 and V is TRBV5-4; D may be TRBD1 (5 bases). This CDR3 is 12 amino acids long. Trimming took off 0 bases at V and 5 bases at J, with 5 bases between the two ends. CDR1 is SGHNT, CDR2 YYREEE, per germline (reference sequence). The CDR3 DNA reads TGTGCCAGCAGCTTGGAGGGGTATGGCTACACCTTC. This gives the protein CASSLEGYGYTF.